This is a list of T cell receptor beta chains from one sample in a study of T cell responses to AZD1222 COVID-19 vaccine. Clones were sequenced by immunoSEQ multiplex PCR, and TCRdb holds only the in-frame ones, with some missing. The table has 120,000 to 150,000 clones, under 95% seen once. Here the sequenced sample was peripheral blood, taken on day 0 of AZD1222 vaccination. These receptors all stem from an adult in good health. Both conserved end residues are part of each CDR3. D genes are given only for firm matches. Not all rows give a size; the values are once, few, many and, for expanded clones, a class.

size | J | D | V | DNA | CDR3
. | TRBJ2-7 | . | TRBV7-9 | TGTGCCAGCAGCTTAAGCCCAGCTCTCAACGAGCAGTACTTC | CASSLSPALNEQYF
. | TRBJ2-7 | . | TRBV9 | TGTGCCAGCAGCCCCACGAGTCCAGGGGAGCAGTACTTC | CASSPTSPGEQYF
. | TRBJ2-1 | . | TRBV9 | TGTGCCAGCAGCGCCGGTGAGTGGGGAAATGAGCAGTTCTTC | CASSAGEWGNEQFF
once | TRBJ2-2 | . | TRBV14 | TGTGCCAGCAGCCGATACCAGGGGAGCAAAATGAACACCGGGGAGCTGTTTTTT | CASSRYQGSKMNTGELFF
. | TRBJ2-5 | . | TRBV19 | TGTGCCAGTAGTATGGTGACAGCCATTAAAGAGACCCAGTACTTC | CASSMVTAIKETQYF
. | TRBJ1-4 | TRBD1 | TRBV5-8 | TGTGCCAGCAGATCCGGGACAGGGGGCGCGTATGAAAAACTGTTTTTT | CASRSGTGGAYEKLFF
. | TRBJ2-3 | . | TRBV27 | TGTGCCAGCAGGGTCTATAGCACAGATACGCAGTATTTT | CASRVYSTDTQYF
. | TRBJ2-5 | TRBD2 | TRBV5-1 | TGCGCCAGCAGCTTGGAACTAGCGGGAGGGCGGGAGACCCAGTACTTC | CASSLELAGGRETQYF
. | TRBJ1-5 | TRBD1 | TRBV5-1 | TGCGCCAGCAGCTTGTCCCCCCGGACAGGGGCTCAGCCCCAGCATTTT | CASSLSPRTGAQPQHF
. | TRBJ2-5 | TRBD2 | TRBV5-6 | TGTGCCAGCAGCTCCCGGGGAGCGGGGTACCAAGAGACCCAGTACTTC | CASSSRGAGYQETQYF
. | TRBJ2-7 | . | TRBV5-1 | TGCGCCAGCAGCCTCCTGGGGAGCTACGAGCAGTACTTC | CASSLLGSYEQYF
. | TRBJ1-1 | . | TRBV7-9 | TGTGCCAGCGGATGGGGGAACACTGAAGCTTTCTTT | CASGWGNTEAFF
. | TRBJ2-7 | TRBD1 | TRBV5-4 | TGTGCCAGCAGCCCCGGGACAGGGACCTACGAGCAGTACTTC | CASSPGTGTYEQYF
. | TRBJ1-1 | TRBD1 | TRBV5-6 | TGTGCCAGCAGCTTGGGTGACAGGGGTAACACTGAAGCTTTCTTT | CASSLGDRGNTEAFF
. | TRBJ2-3 | . | TRBV24-1 | TGTGCCACCAGTGACTATAACACAGATACGCAGTATTTT | CATSDYNTDTQYF